This T cell receptor (beta chain) was identified during a study of blood T cell repertoires in COVID-19. Generated by immunoSEQ multiplex PCR, the TCRdb table keeps only in-frame clones and is missing some. The table has about 240,000 clones, around 86% seen once. The clonotype originates from a woman aged 60-75 years with active or convalescent COVID-19. The source material was peripheral blood.

CDR3 DNA: TGCGCCAGCCGCCCGACAGAAAACACCGGGGAGCTGTTTTTT. Translation gives CASRPTENTGELFF. The chain is built from TRBV10-2 and TRBJ2-2; D may be TRBD1 (5 bases). The CDR3 covers 14 residues. Trimming took 8 bases from V and 2 from J, leaving 12 bases between them. The V gene's germline CDR1 is WSHSY and CDR2 SAAADI.